A selection of T cell receptor beta chains follows, all from one sample in a study of shared clonotypes between healthy human individuals. This table comes from immunoSEQ multiplex PCR, and its TCRdb copy is limited to in-frame clones, with some not included. The table shows 2 million to 2.5 million clones, with roughly 91% occurring only once. The source material was naive CD8+ T cells from PBMCs. The receptors were gathered from a man in his late teens or twenties in good health. Some clones in this sample may be carry-over from other donors' samples. The conserved cysteine and the conserved F or W are not part of the CDR3 here. Each record gives: clone size, J gene, V gene, CDR3 length, CDR3 protein. The size entry is marked missing in some rows and otherwise reads once, few, many or a size class.

clone_size: NA
j_call: TRBJ2-7
v_call: TRBV28
cdr3_length: 12
cdr3_aa: ASSPSTRPYEQY

clone_size: NA
j_call: TRBJ2-1
v_call: TRBV10-1
cdr3_length: 11
cdr3_aa: ASSGSGIGEQF

clone_size: NA
j_call: TRBJ2-1
v_call: TRBV4-1
cdr3_length: 14
cdr3_aa: ASSQVWGGPSNEQF

clone_size: NA
j_call: TRBJ1-5
v_call: TRBV6-5
cdr3_length: 14
cdr3_aa: ASSYSAGQGDQPQH

clone_size: once
j_call: TRBJ1-3
v_call: TRBV19
cdr3_length: 11
cdr3_aa: ASSSSSGNTIY

clone_size: NA
j_call: TRBJ2-2
v_call: TRBV4-3
cdr3_length: 10
cdr3_aa: ASKGVTGELF

clone_size: NA
j_call: TRBJ2-5
v_call: TRBV7-9
cdr3_length: 13
cdr3_aa: ASSSTPSVTGAQY

clone_size: once
j_call: TRBJ2-2
v_call: TRBV30
cdr3_length: 13
cdr3_aa: AWSALAWNTGELF

clone_size: NA
j_call: TRBJ2-2
v_call: TRBV6-6
cdr3_length: 10
cdr3_aa: ASSYGPGELF

clone_size: NA
j_call: TRBJ2-7
v_call: TRBV5-1
cdr3_length: 14
cdr3_aa: ASSPDEGDISGEQY

clone_size: NA
j_call: TRBJ2-2
v_call: TRBV11-2
cdr3_length: 14
cdr3_aa: ASSLEAGGWVGELF

clone_size: NA
j_call: TRBJ2-5
v_call: TRBV9
cdr3_length: 11
cdr3_aa: ASRGAQQETQY

clone_size: once
j_call: TRBJ2-7
v_call: TRBV6-5
cdr3_length: 14
cdr3_aa: ASSYSVGQGSYEQY

clone_size: once
j_call: TRBJ1-1
v_call: TRBV28
cdr3_length: 13
cdr3_aa: ASSLGSPMNTEAF

clone_size: few
j_call: TRBJ1-1
v_call: TRBV10-3
cdr3_length: 10
cdr3_aa: ASSLDSGEAF

clone_size: NA
j_call: TRBJ2-7
v_call: TRBV10-1
cdr3_length: 14
cdr3_aa: ASRDRTSCSSYEQY

clone_size: NA
j_call: TRBJ2-7
v_call: TRBV27
cdr3_length: 12
cdr3_aa: ASSQRQGSYEQY

clone_size: NA
j_call: TRBJ1-1
v_call: TRBV6-5
cdr3_length: 14
cdr3_aa: ASSYYRGPGDTEAF

clone_size: NA
j_call: TRBJ2-1
v_call: TRBV4-2
cdr3_length: 17
cdr3_aa: ASSQERGGGSVTYNEQF

clone_size: NA
j_call: TRBJ2-7
v_call: TRBV9
cdr3_length: 14
cdr3_aa: ASSPHYRDGTYEQY

clone_size: NA
j_call: TRBJ2-2
v_call: TRBV28
cdr3_length: 15
cdr3_aa: ASSSLQGGRVAGELF

clone_size: NA
j_call: TRBJ1-4
v_call: TRBV9
cdr3_length: 15
cdr3_aa: ASGSGQGAATNEKLF

clone_size: NA
j_call: TRBJ2-7
v_call: TRBV28
cdr3_length: 12
cdr3_aa: ASTRMGEFYEQY

clone_size: once
j_call: TRBJ2-1
v_call: TRBV19
cdr3_length: 13
cdr3_aa: ASSLGTREQNEQF

clone_size: once
j_call: TRBJ2-7
v_call: TRBV4-2
cdr3_length: 13
cdr3_aa: ASSQVGQGAHEQY

clone_size: few
j_call: TRBJ1-4
v_call: TRBV30
cdr3_length: 12
cdr3_aa: ACTTPPGEEKLF

clone_size: NA
j_call: TRBJ2-7
v_call: TRBV5-4
cdr3_length: 12
cdr3_aa: ASSSPGTSYEQY

clone_size: NA
j_call: TRBJ2-5
v_call: TRBV19
cdr3_length: 12
cdr3_aa: ASSIGGNGETQY

clone_size: NA
j_call: TRBJ2-7
v_call: TRBV18
cdr3_length: 12
cdr3_aa: ASSPRDGPYEQY

clone_size: once
j_call: TRBJ2-7
v_call: TRBV27
cdr3_length: 13
cdr3_aa: ASSPQGGEGYEQY

clone_size: NA
j_call: TRBJ2-1
v_call: TRBV5-6
cdr3_length: 12
cdr3_aa: ASSFGYRGNEQF

clone_size: NA
j_call: TRBJ2-7
v_call: TRBV11-2
cdr3_length: 14
cdr3_aa: ASTYRTSGSPDEQY

clone_size: NA
j_call: TRBJ2-5
v_call: TRBV5-5
cdr3_length: 15
cdr3_aa: ASSLALGLGVRETQY

clone_size: NA
j_call: TRBJ2-1
v_call: TRBV7-8
cdr3_length: 14
cdr3_aa: ASSIHRDRVGNEQF

clone_size: NA
j_call: TRBJ2-1
v_call: TRBV9
cdr3_length: 13
cdr3_aa: ASSAKPGLPNEQF

clone_size: NA
j_call: TRBJ2-1
v_call: TRBV6-5
cdr3_length: 13
cdr3_aa: ATHSGRISYNEQF

clone_size: NA
j_call: TRBJ2-7
v_call: TRBV28
cdr3_length: 10
cdr3_aa: ASTFGGYEQY

clone_size: NA
j_call: TRBJ2-7
v_call: TRBV28
cdr3_length: 8
cdr3_aa: ATGLGEQY

clone_size: NA
j_call: TRBJ1-2
v_call: TRBV4-1
cdr3_length: 12
cdr3_aa: ASSQGSTGGGYT

clone_size: NA
j_call: TRBJ1-5
v_call: TRBV23-1
cdr3_length: 14
cdr3_aa: ASSQSRTESDQPQH

clone_size: NA
j_call: TRBJ2-3
v_call: TRBV6-1
cdr3_length: 11
cdr3_aa: ASEGSSTDTQY

clone_size: NA
j_call: TRBJ1-5
v_call: TRBV7-9
cdr3_length: 10
cdr3_aa: ASSLSNQPQH

clone_size: once
j_call: TRBJ2-1
v_call: TRBV11-2
cdr3_length: 15
cdr3_aa: ASSTRGTQSSYNEQF

clone_size: NA
j_call: TRBJ2-7
v_call: TRBV19
cdr3_length: 11
cdr3_aa: ASSPGTAYEQY

clone_size: NA
j_call: TRBJ1-5
v_call: TRBV19
cdr3_length: 13
cdr3_aa: ASSRDRDSNQPQH

clone_size: once
j_call: TRBJ1-5
v_call: TRBV6-5
cdr3_length: 13
cdr3_aa: ASSPYHRVGQPQH

clone_size: NA
j_call: TRBJ1-2
v_call: TRBV7-8
cdr3_length: 12
cdr3_aa: ASSLLDRTFGYT

clone_size: NA
j_call: TRBJ2-7
v_call: TRBV27
cdr3_length: 15
cdr3_aa: ASSLSSGRHLIYEQY

clone_size: NA
j_call: TRBJ1-2
v_call: TRBV7-9
cdr3_length: 13
cdr3_aa: ASSPPGQKNYGYT

clone_size: NA
j_call: TRBJ1-4
v_call: TRBV13
cdr3_length: 14
cdr3_aa: ASRVTGGNPERKLF

clone_size: NA
j_call: TRBJ1-2
v_call: TRBV23-1
cdr3_length: 13
cdr3_aa: ASSPCRKGPGGYT

clone_size: NA
j_call: TRBJ2-7
v_call: TRBV28
cdr3_length: 12
cdr3_aa: ASRGTGAPLEQY